The source of this T cell receptor beta chain is a study of cytomegalovirus exposure and HLA in healthy donors. For the study at large: HLA-typed donors contributed approximately 92 million unique TCRs, which were held in an early data release. Study-wide results and caveats: Likely technical artifact: a cluster of highly shared sequence variants. Researchers counted 150 to 200 TCR beta chains as cytomegalovirus-associated.

This CDR3 contains 15 residues. Losses at the gene ends were 3 bases for V and 2 bases for J; bases not matched to a gene: 5. Germline lookup yields CDR1 KGHSH and CDR2 LQKENI. This clone was counted between two and nine times. Its antigen is still unknown. The PCR made use of 60 Vbeta and 13 Jbeta primers. Original handling: Approximately 10 million shared chains were among roughly 81 million unique TCR beta chains counted in a later analysis. TCRdb's table, derived via immunoSEQ multiplex PCR, lists solely in-frame clones and lacks some. That table supplies the V and J calls and clone size; D and trimming were determined from the DNA. The sample has 99,000 or so clones, around 72% seen once.

The rearrangement uses TRBV18 and TRBJ2-3; 7 bases are shared with TRBD1. This clonotype was obtained from a male donor in good health and CMV-seronegative. The sequencing sample was made of PBMCs. This chain's CDR3 is CASSPPGQVTDTQYF. CDR3 DNA: TGTGCCAGCTCACCCCCTGGACAGGTCACAGATACGCAGTATTTT.